What follows are 5 T cell receptor beta chains derived from one specimen sequenced in a study of T cells after yellow fever vaccination (dated by TCRdb to the late 2010s). Libraries came from 5' RACE. Data came from an Illumina NovaSeq 6000. TCRdb trimmed the raw reads at Q25, called clones with MiXCR and kept productive beta chains. Identical CDR3 protein sequences are pooled into one entry, listed with their most common genes and DNA. A total of some 300,000 distinct CDR3 sequences appear in this sample, approximately 10% of them only once. The ten largest clones represent approximately 3.3% of the sample. Taken with the paper, the label for treatment or condition translates to: live attenuated yellow fever vaccine strain. This specimen was CD4+ T cells sorted from PBMCs, taken 5 days after the yellow fever booster vaccination. The source of these receptors is a man between 18 and 29 years old who received the YFV17D yellow fever vaccine.

This clonotype was counted between two and nine times. The V and J genes are TRBV6-6 and TRBJ2-2; D remains ambiguous. Trimming left V 0 bases short and J 8 bases short, with 4 bases between. The CDR3 runs 12 residues. CDR1 is MNHNY and CDR2 is SVGAGI in the germline V gene (reference sequence). As DNA, the CDR3 is TGTGCCAGCAGTTACTCTATGGGGGAGCTGTTTTTT. It specifies CASSYSMGELFF.

This clonotype was observed a handful of times. The chain is built from TRBV14 and TRBJ2-1; 7 nucleotides align to TRBD1. The germline gives CDR1 SGHDN, CDR2 FVKESK. The CDR3 is 16 residues long. After removal of 4 bases from V and 4 bases from J, the junction contained 10 bases not matched to a gene. The CDR3 region is CASSPRQGVGYNEQFF. In DNA, the CDR3 is TGTGCCAGCAGCCCGCGACAGGGTGTAGGGTACAATGAGCAGTTCTTC.

This clonotype was found a few times. V is TRBV6-1 and J is TRBJ2-1; tentative D call: TRBD1 (5 bases). The CDR3 totals 16 residues. The ends were cut back, 5 bases at V and 4 bases at J, with 18 bases in the middle. The germline V gene encodes CDR1 MNHNS and CDR2 SASEGT. The CDR3 loop reads CASSTRVKGFYNEQFF. For the CDR3, the DNA is TGTGCCAGCAGTACCCGGGTCAAGGGGTTTTACAATGAGCAGTTCTTC.

The chain has TRBV20-1 and TRBJ1-4; tentatively, D is TRBD1 (5 bases). V gave up 3 bases and J gave up 7 bases, with 12 bases separating them. CDR3 length: 13 residues. Germline V gives CDR1 DFQATT, CDR2 SNEGSKA (reference sequence). DNA for the CDR3: TGCAGTGCTAGGAGAAGGGGAGGTGAAAAACTGTTTTTT. Translated, it gives CSARRRGGEKLFF.

The gene calls are TRBV7-2 and TRBJ1-3, with D perhaps TRBD1 (5 bases). The CDR3 is 14 amino acids. Germline V gene sequence: CDR1 SGHTA, CDR2 FQGNSA. Trimming removed 5 bases at V and 8 bases at J, with 16 bases between. The CDR3 spells CASSQYGQGDTIYF. CDR3 nucleotide sequence: TGTGCCAGCAGCCAATACGGGCAGGGCGACACCATATATTTT.